This T cell receptor (beta chain) originates from a study of identical twins. The CDR3 spans 13 residues. V lost 2 bases and J 8 bases, leaving 12 bases between the germline ends. There are many counts of this clonotype. TCRdb fed the 5' RACE reads into MiXCR, producing one record per CDR3 protein. The sample lists about 920,000 distinct CDR3 sequences; more than 9% were seen once. This sample also belongs to another study, concerning yellow fever vaccine responses in identical twins.

The chain joins TRBV12-3 or TRBV12-4 to TRBJ1-1, with D perhaps matching TRBD1 (5 bases). The source is a woman aged 18-35 years in good health. Sequencing input: PBMCs. The CDR3 region is CASSLIRQGEAFF. CDR3 sequence (DNA): TGTGCCAGCAGTTTAATCCGGCAGGGAGAAGCTTTCTTT.